This TCR beta chain was sequenced for a study of T cells in Graves' hyperthyroidism and ophthalmopathy. To note about this clonotype: Its antigen is unknown.

Aged 18 to 65, the patients had hyperthyroidism that was newly diagnosed and had lasted under 2 months. Extraction of PBMCs used 10 ml of fresh peripheral blood. V was clipped by 1 base and J by 0 bases, with 7 bases between them. Germline CDR1 reads MGHRA; CDR2 reads YSYEKL. This CDR3 spans 15 amino acids. Findings of the study overall: From stable hyperthyroidism, ophthalmopathy was separated by a 13 V-J model. Most clonotypes expanded in the thyroid (above 0.001) were also present in blood.

Template material for amplifying TCR beta CDR3 regions consisted of RNA transcripts. When the TCR CDR3 underwent first-round RT-PCR, the HTBI primer set was used. TCRdb called the multiplex PCR reads again in MiXCR, with one record for every CDR3 protein. Of hundreds of thousands of distinct CDR3 sequences listed, approximately 15% are singletons. The clonotype comes from a woman between 18 and 29 years old with Graves' hyperthyroidism. The specimen was blood. The chain carries TRBV4-1 and TRBJ2-1; maybe TRBD2 (6 bases). The CDR3 here is CASSQGDFSYNEQFF. The CDR3 nucleotides read TGCGCCAGCAGCCAAGGGGACTTCTCCTACAATGAGCAGTTCTTC.